This T cell receptor (beta chain) was sequenced in a study of blood T cell repertoires in COVID-19. Study-level background: Whether acute or convalescent, the COVID-19 samples came from the United States, Italy and Spain. From T cells, B-cell-depleted T cells, or PBMCs came the material, which was cDNA or gDNA.

This clone was recorded a few times. Other DNA sequences of this sample code for an identical CDR3. The germline V and J ends were trimmed by 0 bases and 0 bases, with 6 bases remaining between them. The CDR3 contains 15 residues. Germline CDR1 is SGHRS and CDR2 is YFSETQ. Original data processing: Reference gene primer amplification gave nucleated cell count estimates. TCRdb's copy holds only in-frame clones and misses some; the assay was immunoSEQ multiplex PCR. V, J and clone size are taken as reported in that table, and D and trimming were inferred from the DNA itself. The repertoire has 200,000 to 300,000 clones, roughly 86% of them found once; the top ten carry roughly 3%.

The J gene is TRBJ1-4, the V gene TRBV5-1; the D gene is possibly TRBD1 (5 bases). Material: peripheral blood. This TCR came from a woman between 25 and 40 years old who had recovered from COVID-19. In DNA form, the CDR3 reads TGCGCCAGCAGCTTGGAAGGGGCAACTAATGAAAAACTGTTTTTT. It encodes CASSLEGATNEKLFF.